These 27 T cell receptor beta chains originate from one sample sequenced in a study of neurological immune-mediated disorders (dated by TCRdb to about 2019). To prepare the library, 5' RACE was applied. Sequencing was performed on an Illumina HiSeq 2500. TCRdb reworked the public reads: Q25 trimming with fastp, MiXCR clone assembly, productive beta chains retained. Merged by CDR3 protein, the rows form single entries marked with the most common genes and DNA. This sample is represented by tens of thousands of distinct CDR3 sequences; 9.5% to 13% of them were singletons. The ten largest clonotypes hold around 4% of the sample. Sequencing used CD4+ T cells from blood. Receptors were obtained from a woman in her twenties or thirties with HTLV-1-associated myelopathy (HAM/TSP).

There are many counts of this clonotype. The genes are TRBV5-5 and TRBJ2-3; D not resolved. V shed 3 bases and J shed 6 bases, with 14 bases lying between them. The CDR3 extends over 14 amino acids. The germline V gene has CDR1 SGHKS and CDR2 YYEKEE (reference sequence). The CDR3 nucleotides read TGTGCCAGCAGCTATACTAATCTTGCTGATACGCAGTATTTT. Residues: CASSYTNLADTQYF.

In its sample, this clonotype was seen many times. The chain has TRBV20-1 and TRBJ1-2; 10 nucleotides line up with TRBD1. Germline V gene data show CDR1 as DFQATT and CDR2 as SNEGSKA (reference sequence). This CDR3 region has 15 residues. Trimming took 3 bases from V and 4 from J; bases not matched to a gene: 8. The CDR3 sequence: CSASQPGQGTYGYTF. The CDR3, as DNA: TGCAGTGCTAGCCAACCGGGACAGGGGACCTATGGCTACACCTTC.

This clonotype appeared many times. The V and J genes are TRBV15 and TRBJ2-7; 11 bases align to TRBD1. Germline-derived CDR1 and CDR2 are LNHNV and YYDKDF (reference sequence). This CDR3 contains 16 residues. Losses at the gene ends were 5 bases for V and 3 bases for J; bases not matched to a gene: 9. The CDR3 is CATSAHPGQGDYEQYF. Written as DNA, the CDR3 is TGTGCCACCAGCGCACACCCGGGACAGGGGGACTACGAGCAGTACTTC.

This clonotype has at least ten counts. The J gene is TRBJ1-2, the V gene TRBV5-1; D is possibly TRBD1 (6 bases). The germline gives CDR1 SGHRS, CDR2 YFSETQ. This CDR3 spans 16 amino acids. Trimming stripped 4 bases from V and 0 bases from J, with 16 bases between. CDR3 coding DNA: TGCGCCAGCAGCACCGGGACACAACTATCTAACTATGGCTACACCTTC. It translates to CASSTGTQLSNYGYTF.

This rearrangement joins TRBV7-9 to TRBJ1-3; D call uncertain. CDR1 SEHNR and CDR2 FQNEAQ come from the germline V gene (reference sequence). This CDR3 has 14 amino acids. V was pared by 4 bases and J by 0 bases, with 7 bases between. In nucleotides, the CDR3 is TGTGCCAGCAGCTCTACAGCCTCTGGAAACACCATATATTTT. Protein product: CASSSTASGNTIYF.

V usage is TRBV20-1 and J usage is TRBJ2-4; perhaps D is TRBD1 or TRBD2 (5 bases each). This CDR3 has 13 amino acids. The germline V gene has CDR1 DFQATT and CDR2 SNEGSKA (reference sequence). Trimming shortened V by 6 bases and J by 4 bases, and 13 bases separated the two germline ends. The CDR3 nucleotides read TGCAGTGCCGCAGGGTCGGGGAAAAACATTCAGTACTTC. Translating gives CSAAGSGKNIQYF.

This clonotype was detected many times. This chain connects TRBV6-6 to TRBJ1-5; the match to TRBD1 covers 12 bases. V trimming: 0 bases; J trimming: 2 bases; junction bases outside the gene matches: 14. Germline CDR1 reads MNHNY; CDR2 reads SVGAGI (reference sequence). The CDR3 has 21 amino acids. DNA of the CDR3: TGTGCCAGCAGTTACTCGAAAATGGGACAGGGGGCAATACGAGGCAATCAGCCCCAGCATTTT. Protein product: CASSYSKMGQGAIRGNQPQHF.

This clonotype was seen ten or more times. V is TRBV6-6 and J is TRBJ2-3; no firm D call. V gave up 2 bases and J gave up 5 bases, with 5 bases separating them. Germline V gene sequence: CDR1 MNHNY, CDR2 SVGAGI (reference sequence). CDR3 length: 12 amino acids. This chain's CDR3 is CASSYTIDTQYF. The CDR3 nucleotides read TGTGCCAGCAGTTACACGATAGATACGCAGTATTTT.

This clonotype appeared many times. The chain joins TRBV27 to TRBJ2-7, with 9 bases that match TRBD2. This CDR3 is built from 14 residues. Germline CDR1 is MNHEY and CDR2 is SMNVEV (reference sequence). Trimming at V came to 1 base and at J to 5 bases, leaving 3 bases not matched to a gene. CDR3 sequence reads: CASSLFASGDEQYF. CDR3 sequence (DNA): TGTGCCAGCAGTTTATTCGCTAGCGGGGACGAGCAGTACTTC.

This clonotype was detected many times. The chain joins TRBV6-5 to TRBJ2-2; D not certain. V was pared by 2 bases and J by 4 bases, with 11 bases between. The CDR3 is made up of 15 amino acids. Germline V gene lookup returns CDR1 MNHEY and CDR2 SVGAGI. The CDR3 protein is CASSYARTGTGELFF. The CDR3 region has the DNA TGTGCCAGCAGTTACGCCAGGACGGGCACCGGGGAGCTGTTTTTT.

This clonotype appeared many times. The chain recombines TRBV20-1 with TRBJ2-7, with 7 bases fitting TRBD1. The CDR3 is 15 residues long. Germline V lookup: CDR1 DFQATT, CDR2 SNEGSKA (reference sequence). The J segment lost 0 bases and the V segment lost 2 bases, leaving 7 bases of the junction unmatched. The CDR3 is CSARPTGVSSYEQYF. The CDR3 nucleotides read TGCAGTGCTAGACCCACAGGGGTGAGCTCCTACGAGCAGTACTTC.

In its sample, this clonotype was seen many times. The CDR3: CASSLGPIYEQYF. The DNA of the CDR3 is TGTGCCAGCAGCTTAGGGCCCATCTACGAGCAGTACTTC. The V call is TRBV7-9, the J call TRBJ2-7; unclear D gene. The germline V gene encodes CDR1 SEHNR and CDR2 FQNEAQ (reference sequence). V gave up 1 base and J gave up 3 bases, with 7 bases separating them. The CDR3 is 13 amino acids.

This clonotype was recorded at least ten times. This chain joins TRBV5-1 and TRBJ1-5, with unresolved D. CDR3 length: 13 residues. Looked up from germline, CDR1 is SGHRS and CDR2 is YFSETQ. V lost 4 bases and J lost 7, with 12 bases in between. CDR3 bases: TGCGCCAGCAGCCCGAGCGTTGGCCAGCCCCAGCATTTT. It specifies CASSPSVGQPQHF. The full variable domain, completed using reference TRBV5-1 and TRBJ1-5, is KAGVTQTPRYLIKTRGQQVTLSCSPISGHRSVSWYQQTPGQGLQFLFEYFSETQRNKGNFPGRFSGRQFSNSRSEMNVSTLELGDSALYLCASSPSVGQPQHFGDGTRLSIL.

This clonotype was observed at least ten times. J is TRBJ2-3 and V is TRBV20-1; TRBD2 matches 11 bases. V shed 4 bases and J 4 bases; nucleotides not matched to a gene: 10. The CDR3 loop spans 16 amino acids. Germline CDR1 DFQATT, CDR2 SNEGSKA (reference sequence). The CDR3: CSAIHRSGGVADTQYF. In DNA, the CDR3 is TGCAGTGCTATCCACCGTAGCGGGGGGGTAGCAGATACGCAGTATTTT.

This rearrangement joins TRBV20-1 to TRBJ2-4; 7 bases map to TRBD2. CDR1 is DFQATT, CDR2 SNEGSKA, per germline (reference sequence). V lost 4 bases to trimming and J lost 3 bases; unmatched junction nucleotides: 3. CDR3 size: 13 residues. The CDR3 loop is CSAMGGVKNIQYF. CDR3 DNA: TGCAGTGCTATGGGGGGGGTCAAAAACATTCAGTACTTC.

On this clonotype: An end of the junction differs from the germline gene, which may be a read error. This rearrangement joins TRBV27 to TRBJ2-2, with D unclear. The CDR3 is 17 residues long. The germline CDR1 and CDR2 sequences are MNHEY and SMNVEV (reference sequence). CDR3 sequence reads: CASSPRDGPLRTEELFF. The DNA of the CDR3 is TGTGCCAGCAGCCCCCGTGATGGGCCTTTGAGAACCGAGGAGCTGTTTTTT.

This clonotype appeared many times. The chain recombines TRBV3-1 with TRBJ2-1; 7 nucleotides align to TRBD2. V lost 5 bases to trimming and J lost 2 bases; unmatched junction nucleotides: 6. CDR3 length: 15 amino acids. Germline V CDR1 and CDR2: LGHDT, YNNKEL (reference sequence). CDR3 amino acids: CASSSRGLPYNEQFF. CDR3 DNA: TGTGCCAGCAGCTCAAGGGGACTACCCTACAATGAGCAGTTCTTC.

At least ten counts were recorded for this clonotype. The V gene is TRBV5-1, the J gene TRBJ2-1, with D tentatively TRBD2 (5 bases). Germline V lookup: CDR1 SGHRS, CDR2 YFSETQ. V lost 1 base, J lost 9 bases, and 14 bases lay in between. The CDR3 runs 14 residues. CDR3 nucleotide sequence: TGCGCCAGCAGCTTGTTAAACAGCGGTGGTGAGCAGTTCTTC. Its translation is CASSLLNSGGEQFF.

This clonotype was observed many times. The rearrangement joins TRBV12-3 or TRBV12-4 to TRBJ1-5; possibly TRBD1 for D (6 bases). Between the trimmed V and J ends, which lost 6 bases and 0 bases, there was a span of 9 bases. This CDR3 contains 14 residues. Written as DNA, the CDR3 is TGTGCCAGCAGCGGACAGTATAGCAATCAGCCCCAGCATTTT. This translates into CASSGQYSNQPQHF.

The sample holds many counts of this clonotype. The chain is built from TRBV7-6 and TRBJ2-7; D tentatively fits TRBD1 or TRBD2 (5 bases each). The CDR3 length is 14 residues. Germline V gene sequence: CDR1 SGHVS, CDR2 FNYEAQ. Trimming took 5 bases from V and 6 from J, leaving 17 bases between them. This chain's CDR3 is CASSQRDASGEQYF. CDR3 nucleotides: TGTGCCAGCAGCCAACGGGACGCCTCGGGCGAGCAGTACTTC. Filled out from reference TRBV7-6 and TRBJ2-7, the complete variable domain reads GAGVSQSPRYKVTKRGQDVALRCDPISGHVSLYWYRQALGQGPEFLTYFNYEAQQDKSGLPNDRFSAERPEGSISTLTIQRTEQRDSAMYRCASSQRDASGEQYFGPGTRLTVT.

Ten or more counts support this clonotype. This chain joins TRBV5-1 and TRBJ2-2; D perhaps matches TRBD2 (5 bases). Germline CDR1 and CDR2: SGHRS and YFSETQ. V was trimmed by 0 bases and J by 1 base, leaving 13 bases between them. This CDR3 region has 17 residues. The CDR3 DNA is TGCGCCAGCAGCTTGGGGTGGCGGGCCATGAACACCGGGGAGCTGTTTTTT. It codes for CASSLGWRAMNTGELFF.

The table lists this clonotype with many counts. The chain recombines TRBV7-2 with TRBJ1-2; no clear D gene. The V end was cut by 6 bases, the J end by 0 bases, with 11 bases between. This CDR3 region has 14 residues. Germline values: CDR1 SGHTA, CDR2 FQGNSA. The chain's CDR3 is CASRTHGANYGYTF. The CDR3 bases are TGTGCCAGCAGGACCCACGGGGCTAACTATGGCTACACCTTC. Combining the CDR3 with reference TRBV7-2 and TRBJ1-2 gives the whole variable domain GAGVSQSPSNKVTEKGKDVELRCDPISGHTALYWYRQSLGQGLEFLIYFQGNSAPDKSGLPSDRFSAERTGGSVSTLTIQRTQQEDSAVYLCASRTHGANYGYTFGSGTRLTVV.

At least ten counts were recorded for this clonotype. CDR3 region: CASGIGGPDYGYTF. In DNA, the CDR3 is TGTGCCAGCGGAATTGGGGGCCCAGACTATGGCTACACCTTC. The genes are TRBV7-2 and TRBJ1-2; maybe TRBD1 (6 bases). V was pared by 8 bases and J by 3 bases, with 16 bases between. Germline-derived CDR1 and CDR2 are SGHTA and FQGNSA. The CDR3 is 14 residues long.

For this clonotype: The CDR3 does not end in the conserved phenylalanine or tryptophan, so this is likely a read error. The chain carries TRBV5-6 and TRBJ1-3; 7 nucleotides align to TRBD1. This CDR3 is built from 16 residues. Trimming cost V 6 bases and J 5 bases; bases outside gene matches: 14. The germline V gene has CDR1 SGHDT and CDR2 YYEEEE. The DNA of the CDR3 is TGTGCCAGCAACTTATTGACAGGGAACAGGAGAAACACCATATATTTG. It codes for CASNLLTGNRRNTIYL.

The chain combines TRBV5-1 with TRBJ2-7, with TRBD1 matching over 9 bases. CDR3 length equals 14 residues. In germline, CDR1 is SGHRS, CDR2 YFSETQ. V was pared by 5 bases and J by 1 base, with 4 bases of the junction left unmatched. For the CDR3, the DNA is TGCGCCAGCAGAACGGGGACAGGGTCCTACGAGCAGTACTTC. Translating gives CASRTGTGSYEQYF.

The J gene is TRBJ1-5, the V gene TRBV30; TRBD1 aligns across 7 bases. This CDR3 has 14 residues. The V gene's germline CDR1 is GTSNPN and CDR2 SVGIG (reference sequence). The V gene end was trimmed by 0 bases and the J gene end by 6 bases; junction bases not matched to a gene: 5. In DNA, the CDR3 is TGTGCCTGGAGTGTTCCTGCAGGGGGTCAGCCCCAGCATTTT. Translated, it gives CAWSVPAGGQPQHF.

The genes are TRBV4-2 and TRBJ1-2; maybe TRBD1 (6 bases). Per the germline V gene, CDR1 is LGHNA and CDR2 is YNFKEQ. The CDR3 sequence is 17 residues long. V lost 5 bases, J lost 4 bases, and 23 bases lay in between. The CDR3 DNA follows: TGTGCCAGCAGCAAATCTCCAATGGGCAGGGGCAGCTATGGCTACACCTTC. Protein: CASSKSPMGRGSYGYTF.